This T cell receptor beta chain was observed in a study of vaccination and CD4 T cells after COVID-19. Overall study context: The post-COVID sampling time was a median roughly 100 days after diagnosis, ranging from 35 to 161.

With the Oncomine TCR Beta short-read assay, DNA from cultured CD4+ T cells was sequenced. Genomic DNA from cultured CD4+ T cells was extracted. TCRdb ran MiXCR on the PCR reads and lists one entry per CDR3 protein. The table includes about 18,000 distinct CDR3 sequences, around 28% detected once. Whole-study findings and limits: Convalescent patients' clones that were vaccine-specific were spike mono-reactive in 304 of 307 cases. Convalescent patients had a median about 90% of reactive clones appearing only post-vaccination.

Regarding this clonotype: No antigen is known for it.

Specified treatment: roughly nine-day PBMC culture with coronavirus spike peptide pools or control peptides (ViraFEST assay). This CDR3 comprises 15 residues. CDR1 and CDR2 (germline): MDHEN, SYDVKM. Trimming removed 2 bases from V and 8 bases from J; junction bases left unmatched: 5. This receptor was obtained from a human donor with COVID-19. Source material: cultured CD4+ T cells from blood. This sequence joins TRBV28 and TRBJ1-4; 10 bases match TRBD1. The CDR3 DNA follows: TGTGCCAGCAGTTTACCGGGGACAGGGGTAGAAAAACTGTTTTTT. Its protein is CASSLPGTGVEKLFF. The full variable domain, rest sourced from reference TRBV28 and TRBJ1-4, is DVKVTQSSRYLVKRTGEKVFLECVQDMDHENMFWYRQDPGLGLRLIYFSYDVKMKEKGDIPEGYSVSREKKERFSLILESASTNQTSMYLCASSLPGTGVEKLFFGSGTQLSVL.